The next 11 T cell receptor beta chains were all read from a single sample in a study of T cell responses to AZD1222 COVID-19 vaccine. The assay was immunoSEQ multiplex PCR, and TCRdb's table has in-frame clones only and misses some. Among tens of thousands of clones listed, around 80% were seen once. Sequenced material: peripheral blood, taken on day 0 of AZD1222 vaccination. The receptors originated from an adult in good health.

This clone has only one observation. The V gene is TRBV3-1 (or the pseudogene TRBV3-2), the J gene TRBJ2-1; 9 bases line up with TRBD2. Germline V gives CDR1 LGHDT, CDR2 YNNKEL (reference sequence). After removal of 1 base from V and 5 bases from J, the junction contained 3 bases not matched to a gene. The CDR3 runs to 15 residues. Here the CDR3 reads CASSQVGTSHNEQFF. DNA for the CDR3: TGTGCCAGCAGCCAAGTCGGGACTAGCCACAATGAGCAGTTCTTC.

The rearrangement uses TRBV5-1 and TRBJ2-7; no firm D call. V was shortened by 0 bases and J by 5 bases, with 9 bases between the two germline ends. The CDR3 has 13 residues. Germline CDR1 is SGHRS and CDR2 is YFSETQ. CDR3 sequence reads: CASSLAPRNEQYF. The CDR3 nucleotides are TGCGCCAGCAGCTTGGCCCCTAGAAACGAGCAGTACTTC.

The chain couples TRBV9 to TRBJ2-3, with 8 nucleotides matching TRBD2. V lost 0 bases to trimming and J lost 3 bases; unmatched junction nucleotides: 9. CDR3 length: 17 amino acids. The germline V gene has CDR1 SGDLS and CDR2 YYNGEE. The CDR3 region is CASSVVPLAGMTDTQYF. Here the CDR3 DNA reads TGTGCCAGCAGCGTAGTCCCGTTAGCGGGGATGACAGATACGCAGTATTTT.

This clone was seen only once. The chain is built from TRBV9 and TRBJ2-1; D is ambiguous. The germline CDR1 and CDR2 sequences are SGDLS and YYNGEE. V lost 0 bases and J lost 0, with 10 bases in between. There are 16 residues in the CDR3. For the CDR3, the DNA is TGTGCCAGCAGCGTAGAAGGGTCAGCCTCCTACAATGAGCAGTTCTTC. Translation gives CASSVEGSASYNEQFF.

CDR3 bases: TGTGCCAGCAGGTCAACCCGGGAAAAACTGTTTTTT. The encoded protein is CASRSTREKLFF. The J gene is TRBJ1-4, the V gene TRBV3-1 (or the pseudogene TRBV3-2); D is undetermined. Between the trimmed V and J ends, which lost 6 bases and 8 bases, there was a span of 10 bases. Germline V lookup: CDR1 LGHDT, CDR2 YNNKEL (reference sequence). The CDR3 runs 12 residues.

The V and J genes are TRBV30 and TRBJ1-3, with D hard to call. V lost 0 bases, J lost 4 bases, and 22 bases lay in between. Per germline, CDR1 GTSNPN and CDR2 SVGIG (reference sequence). The CDR3 has 18 residues. Written as DNA, the CDR3 is TGTGCCTGGAGTGTTCAACGAACAGCTAGATTCTACGGAAACACCATATATTTT. It specifies CAWSVQRTARFYGNTIYF.

The chain uses TRBV6-5 and TRBJ1-2; maybe TRBD1 (6 bases). Trimming shortened V by 7 bases and J by 4 bases, and 13 bases separated the two germline ends. The CDR3 loop spans 13 amino acids. The germline V gene encodes CDR1 MNHEY and CDR2 SVGAGI. CDR3 sequence (DNA): TGTGCCAGCACGGAGGGGGGTGGCTATGGCTACACCTTC. It codes for CASTEGGGYGYTF.

This clone was counted a single time. J is TRBJ1-4 and V is TRBV6-1, with D tentatively TRBD1 (5 bases). CDR3 length: 17 amino acids. From germline, CDR1 is MNHNS and CDR2 SASEGT. Between the trimmed V and J ends, which lost 4 bases and 0 bases, there was a span of 15 bases. The CDR3 loop reads CASSGGFAGTTNEKLFF. The DNA of the CDR3 is TGTGCCAGCAGTGGGGGCTTCGCGGGAACAACTAATGAAAAACTGTTTTTT.

A few counts support this clone. The J gene is TRBJ1-3, the V gene TRBV2; no clear D. This CDR3 has 15 amino acids. V was trimmed by 6 bases and J by 4 bases, leaving 16 bases between them. Germline CDR1 reads SNHLY; CDR2 reads FYNNEI. The CDR3, as DNA: TGTGCCAGCAGCCACCGTTGGGCTTCGGGAAACACCATATATTTT. Its translation: CASSHRWASGNTIYF. The full variable domain, in which reference TRBV2 and TRBJ1-3 provide the parts outside the CDR3, is EPEVTQTPSHQVTQMGQEVILRCVPISNHLYFYWYRQILGQKVEFLVSFYNNEISEKSEIFDDQFSVERPDGSNFTLKIRSTKLEDSAMYFCASSHRWASGNTIYFGEGSWLTVV.

The rearrangement uses TRBV5-1 and TRBJ2-7, with TRBD1 matching 8 bases. Germline V CDR1 and CDR2: SGHRS, YFSETQ. The J segment lost 0 bases and the V segment lost 0 bases, leaving 8 bases of the junction unmatched. CDR3 length equals 17 residues. CDR3 region: CASSLALTGGFSYEQYF. DNA of the CDR3: TGCGCCAGCAGCTTGGCCCTCACAGGGGGGTTCTCCTACGAGCAGTACTTC. The complete variable domain, with remaining parts taken from reference TRBV5-1 and TRBJ2-7, reads KAGVTQTPRYLIKTRGQQVTLSCSPISGHRSVSWYQQTPGQGLQFLFEYFSETQRNKGNFPGRFSGRQFSNSRSEMNVSTLELGDSALYLCASSLALTGGFSYEQYFGPGTRLTVT.

The genes are TRBV18 and TRBJ2-7; TRBD1 matches at 7 bases. The CDR3 runs 12 residues. The V and J ends lost 8 bases and 6 bases, in that order; junction bases with no gene match: 7. Looked up from germline, CDR1 is KGHSH and CDR2 is LQKENI. DNA for the CDR3: TGTGCCAGCGCAAGATCAGGGGGCGAGCAGTACTTC. It encodes CASARSGGEQYF.